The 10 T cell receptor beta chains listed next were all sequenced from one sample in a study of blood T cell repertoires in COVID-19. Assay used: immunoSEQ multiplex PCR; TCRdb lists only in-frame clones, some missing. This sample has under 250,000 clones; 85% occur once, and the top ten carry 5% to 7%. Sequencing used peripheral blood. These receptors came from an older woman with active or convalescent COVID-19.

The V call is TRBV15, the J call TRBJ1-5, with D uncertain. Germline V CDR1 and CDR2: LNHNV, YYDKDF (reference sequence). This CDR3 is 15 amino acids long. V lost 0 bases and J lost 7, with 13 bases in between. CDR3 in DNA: TGTGCCACCAGCAGAGATCTGGGGAGTCGGCAGCCCCAGCATTTT. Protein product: CATSRDLGSRQPQHF.

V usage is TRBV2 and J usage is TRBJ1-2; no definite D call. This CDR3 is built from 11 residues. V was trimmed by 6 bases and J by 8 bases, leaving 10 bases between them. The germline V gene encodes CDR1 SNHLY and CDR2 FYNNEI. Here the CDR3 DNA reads TGTGCCAGCAGCGAGGGTAGGGGCTACACCTTC. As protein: CASSEGRGYTF.

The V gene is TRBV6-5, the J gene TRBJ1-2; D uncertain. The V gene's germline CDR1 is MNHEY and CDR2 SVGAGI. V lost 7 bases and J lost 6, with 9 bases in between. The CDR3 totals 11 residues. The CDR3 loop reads CASIGGDGYTF. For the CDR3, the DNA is TGTGCCAGCATTGGCGGGGATGGCTACACCTTC.

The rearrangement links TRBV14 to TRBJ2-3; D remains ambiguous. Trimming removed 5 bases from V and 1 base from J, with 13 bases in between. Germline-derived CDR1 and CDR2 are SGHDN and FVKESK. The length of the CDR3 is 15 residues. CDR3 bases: TGTGCCAGCAGCAAGCGCCCCGGCGGCACAGATACGCAGTATTTT. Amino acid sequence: CASSKRPGGTDTQYF. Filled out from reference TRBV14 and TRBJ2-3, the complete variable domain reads EAGVTQFPSHSVIEKGQTVTLRCDPISGHDNLYWYRRVMGKEIKFLLHFVKESKQDESGMPNNRFLAERTGGTYSTLKVQPAELEDSGVYFCASSKRPGGTDTQYFGPGTRLTVL.

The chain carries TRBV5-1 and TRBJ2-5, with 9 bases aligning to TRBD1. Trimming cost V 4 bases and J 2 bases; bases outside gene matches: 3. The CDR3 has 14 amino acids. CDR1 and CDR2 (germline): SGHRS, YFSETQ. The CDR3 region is CASSRDRGQETQYF. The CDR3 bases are TGCGCCAGCAGCCGCGACAGGGGGCAAGAGACCCAGTACTTC.

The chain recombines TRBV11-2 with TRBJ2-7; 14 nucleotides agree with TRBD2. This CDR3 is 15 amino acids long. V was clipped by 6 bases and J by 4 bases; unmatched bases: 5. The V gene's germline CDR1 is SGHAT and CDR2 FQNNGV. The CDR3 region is CASSPGLAGGYEQYF. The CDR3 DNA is TGTGCCAGCAGTCCAGGACTAGCGGGAGGTTACGAGCAGTACTTC.

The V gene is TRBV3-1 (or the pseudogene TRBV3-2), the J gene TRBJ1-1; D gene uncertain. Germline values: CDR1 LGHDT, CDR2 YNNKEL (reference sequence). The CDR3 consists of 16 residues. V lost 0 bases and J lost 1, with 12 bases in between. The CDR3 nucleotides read TGTGCCAGCAGCCAAGATATGAGTCCGAGGAACACTGAAGCTTTCTTT. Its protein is CASSQDMSPRNTEAFF.

DNA for the CDR3: TGTGCCAGCACCCTCATACAGGGAGTGGATGGCTACACCTTC. Translation gives CASTLIQGVDGYTF. The chain carries TRBV28 and TRBJ1-2; D perhaps matches TRBD1 (6 bases). The V end lost 7 bases, the J end lost 6 bases, and 18 bases lay between the germline ends. Germline V gives CDR1 MDHEN, CDR2 SYDVKM. This CDR3 has 14 amino acids.

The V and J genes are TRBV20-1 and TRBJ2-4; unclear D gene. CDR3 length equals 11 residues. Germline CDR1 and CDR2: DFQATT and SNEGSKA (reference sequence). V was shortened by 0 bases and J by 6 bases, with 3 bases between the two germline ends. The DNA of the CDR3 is TGCAGTGCTAGAGACCTAAACATTCAGTACTTC. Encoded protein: CSARDLNIQYF.

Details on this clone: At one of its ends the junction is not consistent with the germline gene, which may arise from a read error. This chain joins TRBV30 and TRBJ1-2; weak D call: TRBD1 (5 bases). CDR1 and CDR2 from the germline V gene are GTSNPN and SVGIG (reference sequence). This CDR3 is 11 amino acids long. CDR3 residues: CAWSSRQRVFF. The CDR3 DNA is TGTGCCTGGAGTTCCCGACAGCGGGTTTTCTTC. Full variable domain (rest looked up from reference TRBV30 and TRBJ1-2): SQTIHQWPATLVQPVGSPLSLECTVEGTSNPNLYWYRQAAGRGLQLLFYSVGIGQISSEVPQNLSASRPQDRQFILSSKKLLLSDSGFYLCAWSSRQRVFFGSGTRLTVV.